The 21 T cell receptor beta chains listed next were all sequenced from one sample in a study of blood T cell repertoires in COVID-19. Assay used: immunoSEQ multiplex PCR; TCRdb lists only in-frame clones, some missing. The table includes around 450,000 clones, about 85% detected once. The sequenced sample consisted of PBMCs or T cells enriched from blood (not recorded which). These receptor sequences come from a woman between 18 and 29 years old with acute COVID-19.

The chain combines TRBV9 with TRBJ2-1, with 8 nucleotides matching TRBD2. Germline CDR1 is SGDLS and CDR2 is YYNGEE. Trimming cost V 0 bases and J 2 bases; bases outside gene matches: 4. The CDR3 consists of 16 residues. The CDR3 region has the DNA TGTGCCAGCAGCGTAGCGGGAGGGCCTCCCTACAATGAGCAGTTCTTC. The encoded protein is CASSVAGGPPYNEQFF.

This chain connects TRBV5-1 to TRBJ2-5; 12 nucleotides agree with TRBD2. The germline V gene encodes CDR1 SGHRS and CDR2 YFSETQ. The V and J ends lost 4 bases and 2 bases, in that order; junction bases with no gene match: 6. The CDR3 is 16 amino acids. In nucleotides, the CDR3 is TGCGCCAGCAGCAGCGGACTAGCGGGGAGGCAAGAGACCCAGTACTTC. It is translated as CASSSGLAGRQETQYF.

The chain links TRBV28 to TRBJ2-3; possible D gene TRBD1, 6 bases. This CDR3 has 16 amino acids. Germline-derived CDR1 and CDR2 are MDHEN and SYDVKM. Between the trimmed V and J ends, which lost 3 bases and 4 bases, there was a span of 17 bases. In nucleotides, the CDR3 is TGTGCCAGCAGTTTCTTCAGTGGCAGGGGCGCAGATACGCAGTATTTT. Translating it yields CASSFFSGRGADTQYF.

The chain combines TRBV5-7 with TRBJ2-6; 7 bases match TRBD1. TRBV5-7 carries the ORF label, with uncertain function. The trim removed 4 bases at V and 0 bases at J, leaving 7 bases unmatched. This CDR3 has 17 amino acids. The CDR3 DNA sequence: TGTGCCAGCAGCGACAGGGCAGATCTCTCTGGGGCCAACGTCCTGACTTTC. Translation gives CASSDRADLSGANVLTF.

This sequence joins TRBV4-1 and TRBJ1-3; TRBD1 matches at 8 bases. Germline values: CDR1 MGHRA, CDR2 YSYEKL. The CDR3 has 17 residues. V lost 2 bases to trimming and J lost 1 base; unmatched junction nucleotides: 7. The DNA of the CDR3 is TGCGCCAGCAGCCAACCCAGACAGGGGACATCTGGAAACACCATATATTTT. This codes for CASSQPRQGTSGNTIYF.

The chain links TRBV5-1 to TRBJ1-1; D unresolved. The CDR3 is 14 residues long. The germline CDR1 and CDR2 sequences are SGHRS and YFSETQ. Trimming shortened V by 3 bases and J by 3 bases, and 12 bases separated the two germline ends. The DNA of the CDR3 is TGCGCCAGCAGCTCCAAAGGAGTGGACACTGAAGCTTTCTTT. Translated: CASSSKGVDTEAFF.

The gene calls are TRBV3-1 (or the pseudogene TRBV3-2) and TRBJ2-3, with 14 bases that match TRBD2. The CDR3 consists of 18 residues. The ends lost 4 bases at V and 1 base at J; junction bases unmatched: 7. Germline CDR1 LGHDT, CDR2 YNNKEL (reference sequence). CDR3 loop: CASSPGLAGGVGTDTQYF. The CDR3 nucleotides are TGTGCCAGCAGCCCTGGACTAGCGGGGGGAGTGGGCACAGATACGCAGTATTTT.

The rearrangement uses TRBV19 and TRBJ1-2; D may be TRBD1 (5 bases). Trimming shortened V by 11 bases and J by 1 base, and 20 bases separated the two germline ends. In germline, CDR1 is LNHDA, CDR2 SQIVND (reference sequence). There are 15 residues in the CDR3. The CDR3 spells CAGNPGLQFNYGYTF. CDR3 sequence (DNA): TGTGCCGGGAACCCGGGACTACAATTTAACTATGGCTACACCTTC.

The CDR3 region is CASSLFGTPSTDTQYF. Written as DNA, the CDR3 is TGTGCCAGCAGCCTGTTTGGGACACCTAGCACAGATACGCAGTATTTT. This chain joins TRBV5-5 and TRBJ2-3; D might be TRBD1 (6 bases). CDR1 SGHKS and CDR2 YYEKEE come from the germline V gene (reference sequence). The CDR3 sequence is 16 residues long. V lost 4 bases and J 0 bases, leaving 15 bases between the germline ends. The full variable domain, completed using reference TRBV5-5 and TRBJ2-3, is DAGVTQSPTHLIKTRGQQVTLRCSPISGHKSVSWYQQVLGQGPQFIFQYYEKEERGRGNFPDRFSARQFPNYSSELNVNALLLGDSALYLCASSLFGTPSTDTQYFGPGTRLTVL.

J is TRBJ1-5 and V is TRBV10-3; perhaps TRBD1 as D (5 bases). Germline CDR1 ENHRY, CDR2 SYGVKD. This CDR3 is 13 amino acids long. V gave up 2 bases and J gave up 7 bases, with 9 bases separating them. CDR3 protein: CAISEAGWQPQHF. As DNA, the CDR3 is TGTGCCATCAGTGAGGCAGGGTGGCAGCCCCAGCATTTT.

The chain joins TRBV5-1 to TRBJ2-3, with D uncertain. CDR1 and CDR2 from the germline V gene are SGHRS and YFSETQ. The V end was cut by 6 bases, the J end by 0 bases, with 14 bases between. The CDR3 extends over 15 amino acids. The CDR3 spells CASNNGAESTDTQYF. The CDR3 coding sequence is TGCGCCAGCAATAACGGAGCAGAAAGCACAGATACGCAGTATTTT.

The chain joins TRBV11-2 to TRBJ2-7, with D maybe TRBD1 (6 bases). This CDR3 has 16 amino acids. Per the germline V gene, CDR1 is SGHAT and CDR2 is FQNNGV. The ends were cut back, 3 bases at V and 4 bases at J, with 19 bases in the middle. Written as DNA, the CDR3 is TGTGCCAGCAGCTTGAGGGGCGCAGGGGATAATTACGAGCAGTACTTC. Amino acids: CASSLRGAGDNYEQYF.

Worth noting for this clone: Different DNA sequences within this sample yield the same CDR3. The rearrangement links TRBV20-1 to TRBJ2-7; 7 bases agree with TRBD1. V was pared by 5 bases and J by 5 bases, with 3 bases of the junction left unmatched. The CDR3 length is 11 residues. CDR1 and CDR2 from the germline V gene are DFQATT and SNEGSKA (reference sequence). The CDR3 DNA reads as TGCAGTGCTCGACAGGGCAACGAGCAGTACTTC. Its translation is CSARQGNEQYF.

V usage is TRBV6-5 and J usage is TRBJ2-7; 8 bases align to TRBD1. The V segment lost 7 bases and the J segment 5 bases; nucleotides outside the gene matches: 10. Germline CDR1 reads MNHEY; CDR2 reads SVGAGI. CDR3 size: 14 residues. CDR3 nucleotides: TGTGCCAGCATTAGGACAGGGAATCCCAACGAGCAGTACTTC. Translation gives CASIRTGNPNEQYF.

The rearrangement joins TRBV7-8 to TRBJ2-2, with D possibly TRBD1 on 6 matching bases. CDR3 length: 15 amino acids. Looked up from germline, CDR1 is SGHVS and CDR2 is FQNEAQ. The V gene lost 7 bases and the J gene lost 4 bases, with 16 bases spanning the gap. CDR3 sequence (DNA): TGTGCCAGCATAGGGGGAAGAGCTGGCACCGGGGAGCTGTTTTTT. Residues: CASIGGRAGTGELFF.

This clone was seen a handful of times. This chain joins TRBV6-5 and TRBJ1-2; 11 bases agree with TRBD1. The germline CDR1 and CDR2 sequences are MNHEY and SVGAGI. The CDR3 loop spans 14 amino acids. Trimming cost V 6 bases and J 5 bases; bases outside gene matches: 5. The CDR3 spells CASRPGQGVYGYTF. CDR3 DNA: TGTGCCAGCAGACCGGGACAGGGGGTGTATGGCTACACCTTC.

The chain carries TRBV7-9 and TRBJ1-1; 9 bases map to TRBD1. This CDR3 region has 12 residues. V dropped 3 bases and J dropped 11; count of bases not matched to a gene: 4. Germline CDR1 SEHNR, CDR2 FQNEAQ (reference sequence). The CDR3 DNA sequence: TGTGCCAGCAGCTTGGACAGGGGAATGGCTTTCTTT. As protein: CASSLDRGMAFF.

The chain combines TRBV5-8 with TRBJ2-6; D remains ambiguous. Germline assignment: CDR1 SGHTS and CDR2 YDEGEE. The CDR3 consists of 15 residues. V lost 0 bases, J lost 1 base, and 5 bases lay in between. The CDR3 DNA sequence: TGTGCCAGCAGCTTGGACAGTTCTGGGGCCAACGTCCTGACTTTC. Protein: CASSLDSSGANVLTF.

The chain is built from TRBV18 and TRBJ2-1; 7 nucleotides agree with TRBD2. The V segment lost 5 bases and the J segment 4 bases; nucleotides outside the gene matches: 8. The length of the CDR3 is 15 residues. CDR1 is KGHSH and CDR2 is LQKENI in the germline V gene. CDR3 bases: TGTGCCAGCTCAAAGACTAGCCCCTTATACAATGAGCAGTTCTTC. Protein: CASSKTSPLYNEQFF.

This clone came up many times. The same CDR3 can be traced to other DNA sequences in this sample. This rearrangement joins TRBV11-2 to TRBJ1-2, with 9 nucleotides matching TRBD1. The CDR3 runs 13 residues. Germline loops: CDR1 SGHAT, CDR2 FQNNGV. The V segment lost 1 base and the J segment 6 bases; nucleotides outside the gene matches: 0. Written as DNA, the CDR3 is TGTGCCAGCAGCTTAGGGACAGGGGATGGCTACACCTTC. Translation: CASSLGTGDGYTF. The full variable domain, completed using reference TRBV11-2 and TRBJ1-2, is EAGVAQSPRYKIIEKRQSVAFWCNPISGHATLYWYQQILGQGPKLLIQFQNNGVVDDSQLPKDRFSAERLKGVDSTLKIQPAKLEDSAVYLCASSLGTGDGYTFGSGTRLTVV.

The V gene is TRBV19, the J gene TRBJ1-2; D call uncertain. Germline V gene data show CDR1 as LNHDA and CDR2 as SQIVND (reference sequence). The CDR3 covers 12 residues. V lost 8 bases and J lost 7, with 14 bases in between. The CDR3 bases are TGTGCCAGTTCACCGGGGAGATCTGGCTACACCTTC. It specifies CASSPGRSGYTF.